These 23 T cell receptor beta chains were sequenced from one sample in a study of response to subunit inactivated influenza vaccine. MiXCR, run by TCRdb on the RT-PCR reads, gives a single entry per CDR3 protein. The repertoire holds hundreds of thousands of distinct CDR3 sequences, with 12% to 15% as singletons. Specimen: PBMCs from blood, collected less than 15 days before vaccination. Source of these receptors: a middle-aged man who received an inactivated influenza vaccine.

This chain connects TRBV4-2 to TRBJ2-7; D is possibly TRBD1 (6 bases). Deletions cut 11 bases from V and 3 bases from J, with 14 bases between. Germline V gene sequence: CDR1 LGHNA, CDR2 YNFKEQ. This CDR3 contains 12 residues. The CDR3 DNA reads TGTGCCGGGGAAGACAGGAGCTACGAGCAGTACTTC. Its protein product is CAGEDRSYEQYF.

The V and J genes are TRBV4-1 and TRBJ1-4; unclear D gene. The germline V gene has CDR1 MGHRA and CDR2 YSYEKL. The V end lost 4 bases, the J end lost 5 bases, and 14 bases lay between the germline ends. The CDR3 has 15 residues. The CDR3 region is CASSPGLWGNEKLFF. The CDR3 coding sequence is TGCGCCAGCAGCCCCGGTTTATGGGGAAATGAAAAACTGTTTTTT.

This clonotype was picked up many times. The chain recombines TRBV28 with TRBJ2-5; 15 bases map to TRBD2. Trimming cost V 5 bases and J 3 bases; bases outside gene matches: 7. Germline V gene data show CDR1 as MDHEN and CDR2 as SYDVKM. The CDR3 is 17 residues long. The chain's CDR3 is CASSLRTSGGAKETQYF. The CDR3 DNA is TGTGCCAGCAGTCTCAGGACTAGCGGGGGGGCAAAAGAGACCCAGTACTTC.

In its sample, this clonotype was seen a few times. The chain employs TRBV3-1 and TRBJ1-2; D might be TRBD1 (5 bases). The CDR3 extends over 14 amino acids. Per germline, CDR1 LGHDT and CDR2 YNNKEL (reference sequence). Trimming removed 0 bases from V and 3 bases from J, with 8 bases in between. The DNA of the CDR3 is TGTGCCAGCAGCCAAGACAGGGCTCACTATGGCTACACCTTC. Protein sequence: CASSQDRAHYGYTF.

This sequence joins TRBV19 and TRBJ2-2; maybe TRBD2 (6 bases). Deletions cut 6 bases from V and 5 bases from J, with 19 bases between. This CDR3 is built from 16 residues. Germline V gene sequence: CDR1 LNHDA, CDR2 SQIVND (reference sequence). The CDR3 sequence: CASRGVGSRRTGELFF. For the CDR3, the DNA is TGTGCCAGTAGGGGGGTCGGGAGTCGGCGTACCGGGGAGCTGTTTTTT.

The sample holds a few counts of this clonotype. The chain combines TRBV7-9 with TRBJ1-1; D is perhaps TRBD1 (5 bases). CDR1 is SEHNR and CDR2 is FQNEAQ in the germline V gene (reference sequence). This CDR3 comprises 14 residues. V was shortened by 5 bases and J by 0 bases, with 10 bases between the two germline ends. This CDR3 is CASSPRVLNTEAFF. The CDR3 nucleotides read TGTGCCAGCAGCCCCAGGGTTCTGAACACTGAAGCTTTCTTT.

This clonotype has at least ten counts. The genes are TRBV20-1 and TRBJ1-5; the D is unclear. Germline V gives CDR1 DFQATT, CDR2 SNEGSKA (reference sequence). This CDR3 is built from 19 residues. Trimming pared 3 bases from V and 2 bases from J, leaving 26 bases between. CDR3 amino acids: CSASPPLGLANWGNQPQHF. The CDR3 nucleotides read TGCAGTGCTAGCCCCCCCCTAGGACTTGCCAATTGGGGCAATCAGCCCCAGCATTTT.

This clonotype showed up just a few times. The chain has TRBV3-1 and TRBJ2-5; D not certain. Germline V CDR1 and CDR2: LGHDT, YNNKEL (reference sequence). The CDR3 is 14 residues long. Trimming shortened V by 0 bases and J by 7 bases, and 12 bases separated the two germline ends. DNA of the CDR3: TGTGCCAGCAGCCAAGATGGAGTGATTGGGACCCAGTACTTC. Amino acids: CASSQDGVIGTQYF.

This clonotype has more than one count but fewer than ten. Here the CDR3 DNA reads TGTGCCAGTAGCCGATCGGCCGACAGAGGGACTGAAGCTTTCTTT. It codes for CASSRSADRGTEAFF. The gene calls are TRBV19 and TRBJ1-1; tentative D call: TRBD1 (5 bases). The CDR3 contains 15 residues. Trimming cost V 6 bases and J 5 bases, with 19 bases left between them. Looked up from germline, CDR1 is LNHDA and CDR2 is SQIVND (reference sequence).

This clonotype has just a few counts. The chain links TRBV12-3 or TRBV12-4 to TRBJ1-3; no firm D call. The ends were cut back, 3 bases at V and 2 bases at J, with 8 bases in the middle. The CDR3 runs 14 residues. The CDR3 is CASSFFQPGNTIYF. CDR3 DNA: TGTGCCAGCAGTTTTTTCCAGCCTGGAAACACCATATATTTT.

This clonotype has a handful of counts. V usage is TRBV4-1 and J usage is TRBJ1-1, with D hard to call. The germline V gene has CDR1 MGHRA and CDR2 YSYEKL. The CDR3 is 19 amino acids. The ends were cut back, 1 base at V and 5 bases at J, with 26 bases in the middle. The CDR3 here is CASSQVLRRREAEGTEAFF. CDR3 nucleotide sequence: TGCGCCAGCAGCCAAGTTTTGAGGCGGAGGGAGGCAGAAGGAACTGAAGCTTTCTTT.

A few counts support this clonotype. The chain recombines TRBV6-5 with TRBJ1-6; D not certain. In germline, CDR1 is MNHEY, CDR2 SVGAGI. Trimming took off 2 bases at V and 15 bases at J, with 14 bases between the two ends. The length of the CDR3 is 13 residues. CDR3 coding DNA: TGTGCCAGCAGTTACAGACCTACCCGGGACCTCCACTTT. Its protein product is CASSYRPTRDLHF.

The chain recombines TRBV15 with TRBJ2-5; weak D call: TRBD2 (6 bases). CDR1 and CDR2 from the germline V gene are LNHNV and YYDKDF (reference sequence). The CDR3 totals 14 residues. Trimming took off 5 bases at V and 2 bases at J, with 12 bases between the two ends. The CDR3 loop is CATSGGAGQETQYF. The CDR3 coding sequence is TGTGCCACCAGCGGCGGGGCAGGGCAAGAGACCCAGTACTTC.

The chain uses TRBV20-1 and TRBJ1-1; D gene ambiguous. The germline V gene encodes CDR1 DFQATT and CDR2 SNEGSKA (reference sequence). CDR3 length: 11 residues. The CDR3 region is CRAVSGTEAFF. Here the CDR3 DNA reads TGCAGAGCTGTATCGGGCACTGAAGCTTTCTTT.

The chain is built from TRBV12-3 or TRBV12-4 and TRBJ2-3, with D maybe TRBD1 (6 bases). The CDR3 has 16 amino acids. V was pared by 6 bases and J by 4 bases, with 20 bases between. For the CDR3, the DNA is TGTGCCAGCAGCCATCCACAGGGTGGGGAAGCAGATACGCAGTATTTT. Protein sequence: CASSHPQGGEADTQYF.

This clonotype occurred many times. The genes are TRBV10-3 and TRBJ2-7; D may be TRBD1 (6 bases). Trimming took off 5 bases at V and 3 bases at J, with 11 bases between the two ends. The V gene's germline CDR1 is ENHRY and CDR2 SYGVKD. This CDR3 comprises 13 residues. The CDR3 reads CAISPPDSYEQYF. The CDR3 DNA reads as TGTGCCATCAGTCCCCCGGACAGCTACGAGCAGTACTTC.

This clonotype was observed a few times. The V and J genes are TRBV20-1 and TRBJ2-1; the D gene could be TRBD1 or TRBD2 (7 bases each). The CDR3 extends over 13 amino acids. Trimming removed 6 bases at V and 8 bases at J, with 17 bases between. Germline CDR1 DFQATT, CDR2 SNEGSKA (reference sequence). The CDR3 DNA sequence: TGCAGTGCAGGGGGCGGGAGTCTGGATGAGCAGTTCTTC. As protein: CSAGGGSLDEQFF.

This clonotype was seen only a few times. V and J are TRBV4-2 and TRBJ1-2; D is ambiguous. Germline V lookup: CDR1 LGHNA, CDR2 YNFKEQ. The CDR3 consists of 17 residues. V gave up 1 base and J gave up 8 bases, with 23 bases separating them. In DNA, the CDR3 is TGTGCCAGCAGCCAAGCGTGGACGAAGCCCCACCGTCGGGGCTACACCTTC. It codes for CASSQAWTKPHRRGYTF.

There are a few counts of this clonotype. The gene calls are TRBV28 and TRBJ2-2, with a tentative D call TRBD1 (5 bases). V lost 6 bases and J 2 bases, leaving 13 bases between the germline ends. Germline values: CDR1 MDHEN, CDR2 SYDVKM. CDR3 length: 15 amino acids. CDR3 in amino acids: CASRPTGPNTGELFF. CDR3 DNA: TGTGCCAGCAGGCCCACAGGCCCTAACACCGGGGAGCTGTTTTTT.

The chain couples TRBV27 to TRBJ2-5, with 14 bases matching TRBD2. Germline CDR1 is MNHEY and CDR2 is SMNVEV (reference sequence). This CDR3 has 18 residues. The V segment lost 5 bases and the J segment 2 bases; nucleotides outside the gene matches: 10. The CDR3 coding sequence is TGTGCCAGCAGTAGAGGACTAGCGGGAGGTTGGTCGCAAGAGACCCAGTACTTC. Amino acid sequence: CASSRGLAGGWSQETQYF.

The V and J genes are TRBV6-2 or TRBV6-3 and TRBJ1-5; the match to TRBD1 covers 7 bases. Germline lookup yields CDR1 MNHEY and CDR2 SVGEGT. The CDR3 spans 14 residues. The J segment lost 6 bases and the V segment lost 5 bases, leaving 7 bases of the junction unmatched. The CDR3 DNA reads TGTGCCAGCAGTCCTCCGGGACAGAGTCAGCCCCAGCATTTT. Translation: CASSPPGQSQPQHF.

A few counts support this clonotype. In DNA form, the CDR3 reads TGTGCCAGCAGCTTGCGACACCTTAACTATGGCTACACCTTC. Translated, it gives CASSLRHLNYGYTF. The chain is built from TRBV7-2 and TRBJ1-2; D ambiguous. Germline-derived CDR1 and CDR2 are SGHTA and FQGNSA. The CDR3 has 14 amino acids. Trimming left V 3 bases short and J 1 base short, with 9 bases between.

This clonotype has more than one count but fewer than ten. The chain couples TRBV6-2 or TRBV6-3 to TRBJ2-2; the D gene could be TRBD1 or TRBD2 (5 bases each). Germline V gives CDR1 MNHEY, CDR2 SVGEGT. V shed 6 bases and J shed 6 bases, with 17 bases lying between them. The CDR3 totals 15 residues. CDR3 nucleotides: TGTGCCAGCAGGCCGGGTTCACGAGGGGCCGGGGAGCTGTTTTTT. Its protein is CASRPGSRGAGELFF.